This T cell receptor beta chain appears in the sequencing data of a study of T cell responses to AZD1222 COVID-19 vaccine. Trimming removed 2 bases from V and 0 bases from J; junction bases left unmatched: 2. The CDR3 is made up of 16 amino acids. Per germline, CDR1 LGHNA and CDR2 YNFKEQ. TCRdb's table, derived via immunoSEQ multiplex PCR, lists solely in-frame clones and lacks some. The sample contains about 150,000 clones, less than 95% of which appear only once. Sequenced here: peripheral blood, sampled on day 0 of AZD1222 vaccination. This chain links TRBV4-2 with TRBJ1-4; 8 nucleotides agree with TRBD1. The sequence was obtained from an adult in good health. The CDR3 DNA follows: TGTGCCAGCAGCCAATCAGGGGGCGCAACTAATGAAAAACTGTTTTTT. Amino acid sequence: CASSQSGGATNEKLFF.